The 29 T cell receptor beta chains below all came from one sample that was sequenced in a study of cytomegalovirus exposure and HLA in healthy donors. Use of 60 Vbeta and 13 Jbeta primers characterized the PCR. TCRdb's copy holds only in-frame clones and misses some; the assay was immunoSEQ multiplex PCR. Of around 110,000 clones in the sample, roughly 83% were seen once. Sequencing used PBMCs. Receptor source: a man younger than 40 in good health and CMV-seropositive.

Notes on this clone: The junction does not match germline at one end; this may be a read error. The chain couples TRBV7-9 to TRBJ2-5; TRBD2 matches 8 bases. Germline-derived CDR1 and CDR2 are SEHNR and FQNEAQ (reference sequence). The CDR3 loop spans 16 amino acids. Here the CDR3 reads CSSSSATRGGFETQYF. Written as DNA, the CDR3 is TGTTCCAGCAGCTCCGCGACTCGCGGGGGGTTTGAGACCCAGTACTTC. Full variable domain (missing parts from reference TRBV7-9 and TRBJ2-5): DTGVSQNPRHKITKRGQNVTFRCDPISEHNRLYWYRQTLGQGPEFLTYFQNEAQLEKSRLLSDRFSAERPKGSFSTLEIQRTEQGDSAMYLCSSSSATRGGFETQYFGPGTRLLVL.

J is TRBJ1-2 and V is TRBV2, with TRBD1 identical over 7 bases. This CDR3 spans 16 amino acids. With 0 bases clipped from V and 5 bases from J, the junction kept 9 bases outside the gene matches. CDR1 and CDR2 (germline): SNHLY, FYNNEI. CDR3 region: CASSEALRGQLYGYTF. The DNA of the CDR3 is TGTGCCAGCAGTGAAGCGCTTCGGGGACAGCTATATGGCTACACCTTC.

The chain joins TRBV9 to TRBJ2-3, with a possible D match to TRBD2 (6 bases). The V gene lost 0 bases and the J gene lost 3 bases, with 14 bases spanning the gap. This CDR3 spans 16 amino acids. The germline gives CDR1 SGDLS, CDR2 YYNGEE. This CDR3 is CASSVGWGLTTDTQYF. In DNA, the CDR3 is TGTGCCAGCAGCGTAGGGTGGGGACTCACAACAGATACGCAGTATTTT.

The V gene is TRBV6-5, the J gene TRBJ1-1; D perhaps matches TRBD1 (5 bases). From germline, CDR1 is MNHEY and CDR2 SVGAGI. CDR3 length: 13 residues. The V end lost 0 bases, the J end lost 8 bases, and 10 bases lay between the germline ends. The CDR3 region has the DNA TGTGCCAGCAGTTACTCCATCCGGGGGGAAGCTTTCTTT. This codes for CASSYSIRGEAFF.

CDR3 in DNA: TGTGCCACTTCTATTTCGACAGCCTACGAGCAGTACTTC. It encodes CATSISTAYEQYF. V and J are TRBV19 and TRBJ2-7; D is perhaps TRBD1 (5 bases). This CDR3 region has 13 residues. Trimming stripped 10 bases from V and 2 bases from J, with 15 bases between. Germline values: CDR1 LNHDA, CDR2 SQIVND (reference sequence).

The chain uses TRBV2 and TRBJ1-1; TRBD1 matches at 8 bases. The CDR3 loop spans 14 amino acids. The ends lost 5 bases at V and 3 bases at J; junction bases unmatched: 5. CDR1 SNHLY and CDR2 FYNNEI come from the germline V gene. The CDR3 sequence: CASSSQGADTEAFF. The DNA of the CDR3 is TGTGCCAGCAGTTCCCAGGGGGCGGACACTGAAGCTTTCTTT.

The rearrangement uses TRBV7-3 and TRBJ2-7, with 10 nucleotides matching TRBD2. Trimming at V came to 2 bases and at J to 7 bases, leaving 11 bases not matched to a gene. Germline CDR1 is SGHTA and CDR2 is FQGTGA. The CDR3 consists of 16 residues. The CDR3 DNA reads TGTGCCAGCAGCTTAGGAGCGGGAGGGATTTCGGGGGAGCAGTACTTC. It is translated as CASSLGAGGISGEQYF.

This clone was seen only once. V and J are TRBV2 and TRBJ2-2; the D gene is possibly TRBD2 (6 bases). Germline V CDR1 and CDR2: SNHLY, FYNNEI. Trimming took 7 bases from V and 3 from J, leaving 12 bases between them. This CDR3 has 14 residues. The CDR3 is CASKTGDHTGELFF. The CDR3 DNA follows: TGTGCCAGCAAAACGGGAGATCACACCGGGGAGCTGTTTTTT.

The V and J genes are TRBV4-2 and TRBJ2-5, with 7 nucleotides matching TRBD1. The CDR3 contains 15 residues. The V gene end was trimmed by 0 bases and the J gene end by 2 bases; junction bases not matched to a gene: 3. Germline loops: CDR1 LGHNA, CDR2 YNFKEQ. The CDR3 DNA reads TGTGCCAGCAGCCAAGAAGGGACAGTACAAGAGACCCAGTACTTC. It translates to CASSQEGTVQETQYF.

A note on this clone: The junction differs from germline at one of its ends, possibly a read error. The gene calls are TRBV7-8 and TRBJ2-7; D possibly corresponds to TRBD1 (5 bases). The germline CDR1 and CDR2 sequences are SGHVS and FQNEAQ. The CDR3 length is 13 residues. DNA of the CDR3: TGTGCCAGCAGTTTAGCCCGACAGCTCGAGCAGTACTTC. This gives the protein CASSLARQLEQYF.

DNA of the CDR3: TGTGCCAGCAGGAGCGGGGTACTGGTGGAGACCCAGTACTTC. Amino acid sequence: CASRSGVLVETQYF. This rearrangement joins TRBV28 to TRBJ2-5; 7 bases are shared with TRBD2. CDR1 is MDHEN, CDR2 SYDVKM, per germline. The V segment lost 6 bases and the J segment 5 bases; nucleotides outside the gene matches: 9. The CDR3 runs to 14 residues.

This clone showed up just once. The chain combines TRBV4-3 with TRBJ2-7; 13 bases map to TRBD2. Germline CDR1 is LGHNA and CDR2 is YSLEER. The V and J ends lost 2 bases and 2 bases, in that order; junction bases with no gene match: 15. The CDR3 consists of 20 residues. The CDR3 protein is CASSQKVGLAGEYTTYEQYF. The CDR3 DNA sequence: TGCGCCAGCAGCCAAAAAGTCGGACTAGCGGGGGAGTATACAACCTACGAGCAGTACTTC.

A single count supports this clone. V and J are TRBV19 and TRBJ1-4, with 7 bases that match TRBD1. Germline V gene data show CDR1 as LNHDA and CDR2 as SQIVND (reference sequence). V dropped 3 bases and J dropped 7; count of bases not matched to a gene: 8. CDR3 size: 15 residues. The CDR3 is CASSISGTVSEKLFF. The CDR3 nucleotides are TGTGCCAGTAGTATTTCGGGGACAGTAAGTGAAAAACTGTTTTTT.

This sequence joins TRBV6-4 and TRBJ2-1, with 9 bases that match TRBD2. The junction had 10 bases not matched to a gene; V was cut back by 5 bases and J by 5 bases. Germline assignment: CDR1 MRHNA and CDR2 SNTAGT. This CDR3 contains 16 residues. The CDR3 sequence: CASSRDSGSGDNEQFF. CDR3 bases: TGTGCCAGCAGTCGAGATAGCGGGAGCGGCGACAATGAGCAGTTCTTC.

To note about this clone: A junction end diverges from the germline sequence, so it may reflect a read error. The V call is TRBV6-6, the J call TRBJ1-2; D is unclear. The CDR3 is 13 amino acids. CDR1 and CDR2 from the germline V gene are MNHNY and SVGAGI (reference sequence). The CDR3 DNA follows: TGTGCCAACAGTGCATACTCTAACTATGGCTACACCTTC. Its translation: CANSAYSNYGYTF.

As for this clone: The junction and the germline gene differ at one end; a read error may be behind it. J is TRBJ2-1 and V is TRBV7-9; 11 bases map to TRBD2. CDR1 SEHNR and CDR2 FQNEAQ come from the germline V gene (reference sequence). CDR3 length equals 17 residues. This CDR3 reads CSSSQLWTSGLYNEQFF. Written as DNA, the CDR3 is TGTTCCAGCAGCCAACTTTGGACTAGCGGGTTATACAATGAGCAGTTCTTC.

The J gene is TRBJ1-2, the V gene TRBV5-7, with D unresolved. TRBV5-7 qualifies as an ORF whose function is uncertain. The V gene lost 4 bases and the J gene lost 8 bases, with 9 bases spanning the gap. The CDR3 contains 11 residues. The CDR3 is CASSLEDGYTF. CDR3 coding DNA: TGTGCCAGCAGCCTAGAAGACGGCTACACCTTC.

The chain combines TRBV11-3 with TRBJ2-3, with 12 positions matching TRBD2. The CDR3 has 16 amino acids. CDR1 and CDR2 (germline): SGHNT, YENEEA. Germline trimming cut 4 bases from V and 4 bases from J; bases unmatched to any gene: 6. The CDR3, as DNA: TGTGCCAGCAGCTCCCTAGCGGGGGGGCACGCAGATACGCAGTATTTT. This encodes CASSSLAGGHADTQYF.

The chain employs TRBV5-5 and TRBJ1-5; 9 bases match TRBD1. Germline CDR1 SGHKS, CDR2 YYEKEE (reference sequence). Losses at the gene ends were 4 bases for V and 7 bases for J; bases not matched to a gene: 12. This CDR3 is 16 amino acids long. Here the CDR3 reads CASSMAGTGRRQPQHF. CDR3 DNA: TGTGCCAGCAGCATGGCCGGGACAGGGAGACGGCAGCCCCAGCATTTT. The full variable domain, in which reference TRBV5-5 and TRBJ1-5 provide the parts outside the CDR3, is DAGVTQSPTHLIKTRGQQVTLRCSPISGHKSVSWYQQVLGQGPQFIFQYYEKEERGRGNFPDRFSARQFPNYSSELNVNALLLGDSALYLCASSMAGTGRRQPQHFGDGTRLSIL.

The chain couples TRBV19 to TRBJ2-7; 8 bases match TRBD2. This CDR3 has 16 amino acids. Germline CDR1 reads LNHDA; CDR2 reads SQIVND (reference sequence). The V gene end was trimmed by 3 bases and the J gene end by 4 bases; junction bases not matched to a gene: 11. In DNA form, the CDR3 reads TGTGCCAGTAGTATTGTGGGTGCGGGGGGTTATTACGAGCAGTACTTC. Protein sequence: CASSIVGAGGYYEQYF.

Concerning this clone: Here the CDR3 omits its conserved ending phenylalanine or tryptophan, so a read error is the likely source. The CDR3 bases are TGTGCCAGCAGTTTAGGCAGGGCGGTGAGTGGCTACACCTCC. It codes for CASSLGRAVSGYTS. The chain has TRBV27 and TRBJ1-2, with D possibly being TRBD1 (5 bases). The CDR3 contains 14 residues. V gave up 2 bases and J gave up 7 bases, with 14 bases separating them. The germline V gene encodes CDR1 MNHEY and CDR2 SMNVEV (reference sequence).

This chain joins TRBV7-9 and TRBJ1-2; D gene unclear. With 0 bases removed from V and 7 bases from J, the gap between germline ends came to 3 bases. In germline, CDR1 is SEHNR, CDR2 FQNEAQ (reference sequence). This CDR3 region has 11 residues. The CDR3 sequence is CASSLARGYTF. As DNA, the CDR3 is TGTGCCAGCAGCTTAGCGCGTGGCTACACCTTC.

The genes are TRBV7-2 and TRBJ2-3, with 9 bases identical to TRBD2. Trimming removed 1 base from V and 0 bases from J; junction bases left unmatched: 5. Germline CDR1 SGHTA, CDR2 FQGNSA. CDR3 length: 17 amino acids. The CDR3 spells CASSLVGTSGSTDTQYF. The CDR3 DNA follows: TGTGCCAGCAGCTTAGTGGGAACTAGCGGGAGCACAGATACGCAGTATTTT.

The genes are TRBV2 and TRBJ2-3; 7 nucleotides align to TRBD2. The trim removed 6 bases at V and 3 bases at J, leaving 15 bases unmatched. Germline V CDR1 and CDR2: SNHLY, FYNNEI. CDR3 length: 17 amino acids. DNA for the CDR3: TGTGCCAGCAGGGGTCTAAGCGGGGCAGGGAGTACAGATACGCAGTATTTT. Translated, it gives CASRGLSGAGSTDTQYF.

The V gene is TRBV4-3, the J gene TRBJ2-3; a possible D gene is TRBD2 (6 bases). Per germline, CDR1 LGHNA and CDR2 YSLEER. The CDR3 sequence is 16 residues long. With 0 bases removed from V and 4 bases from J, the gap between germline ends came to 14 bases. The CDR3 bases are TGCGCCAGCAGCCAAGACCCTCGTAGCGGCTCAGATACGCAGTATTTT. Protein: CASSQDPRSGSDTQYF.

The chain carries TRBV4-1 and TRBJ2-7, with TRBD2 identical over 7 bases. V was pared by 0 bases and J by 3 bases, with 5 bases of the junction left unmatched. The CDR3 sequence is 15 residues long. Germline CDR1 MGHRA, CDR2 YSYEKL. Here the CDR3 reads CASSQDDGGYYEQYF. The DNA of the CDR3 is TGCGCCAGCAGCCAAGATGACGGGGGGTACTACGAGCAGTACTTC.

The rearrangement links TRBV6-1 to TRBJ1-2, with D perhaps matching TRBD1 (5 bases). The germline V and J ends were trimmed by 2 bases and 4 bases, with 14 bases remaining between them. Germline-derived CDR1 and CDR2 are MNHNS and SASEGT. CDR3 length: 15 residues. The CDR3 coding sequence is TGTGCCAGCAGTGAATTAGGGGCGAAAGGCTATGGCTACACCTTC. Its protein is CASSELGAKGYGYTF.

CDR3 in DNA: TGTGCCAGCAGCGTCCCCGGGACAGGGGGCGTGGGGTCCTACGAGCAGTACTTC. Translating it yields CASSVPGTGGVGSYEQYF. The chain recombines TRBV9 with TRBJ2-7; the match to TRBD1 covers 12 bases. The CDR3 sequence is 18 residues long. With 2 bases clipped from V and 1 base from J, the junction kept 10 bases outside the gene matches. CDR1 and CDR2 from the germline V gene are SGDLS and YYNGEE.

The gene calls are TRBV4-3 and TRBJ2-7; 8 nucleotides align to TRBD2. The length of the CDR3 is 15 residues. Per the germline V gene, CDR1 is LGHNA and CDR2 is YSLEER. V gave up 0 bases and J gave up 2 bases; unmatched junction bases: 3. CDR3 sequence (DNA): TGCGCCAGCAGCCAAGATACGCGGGAGGCCTACGAGCAGTACTTC. It yields the protein CASSQDTREAYEQYF.